The 8 T cell receptor beta chains given below trace back to one sample, sequenced in a study of blood T cell repertoires in COVID-19. TCRdb keeps only in-frame clones here, not all; method: immunoSEQ multiplex PCR. This sample has approximately 220,000 clones, with 83% found just once. The specimen was peripheral blood. The receptors derive from a woman between 35 and 50 years old with active or convalescent COVID-19.

In DNA form, the CDR3 reads TGTGCCAGCAAGGCAGGGGCTGTGACCGGGGAGCTGTTTTTT. It codes for CASKAGAVTGELFF. The chain links TRBV6-5 to TRBJ2-2, with D possibly TRBD1 on 6 matching bases. Looked up from germline, CDR1 is MNHEY and CDR2 is SVGAGI. V gave up 7 bases and J gave up 5 bases, with 14 bases separating them. The CDR3 runs 14 residues.

The chain is built from TRBV2 and TRBJ1-2; D not resolved. Between the trimmed V and J ends, which lost 3 bases and 5 bases, there was a span of 10 bases. Germline V gene lookup returns CDR1 SNHLY and CDR2 FYNNEI. This CDR3 comprises 13 residues. The CDR3 loop reads CASSEEGLYGYTF. The CDR3 DNA sequence: TGTGCCAGCAGTGAGGAGGGATTATATGGCTACACCTTC. Full variable domain (rest looked up from reference TRBV2 and TRBJ1-2): EPEVTQTPSHQVTQMGQEVILRCVPISNHLYFYWYRQILGQKVEFLVSFYNNEISEKSEIFDDQFSVERPDGSNFTLKIRSTKLEDSAMYFCASSEEGLYGYTFGSGTRLTVV.

The chain combines TRBV5-1 with TRBJ2-3; D ambiguous. Trimming shortened V by 1 base and J by 5 bases, and 5 bases separated the two germline ends. Germline V gene data show CDR1 as SGHRS and CDR2 as YFSETQ. This CDR3 region has 12 residues. The CDR3 reads CASSLTIDTQYF. As DNA, the CDR3 is TGCGCCAGCAGCTTGACTATAGATACGCAGTATTTT. Combining the CDR3 with reference TRBV5-1 and TRBJ2-3 gives the whole variable domain KAGVTQTPRYLIKTRGQQVTLSCSPISGHRSVSWYQQTPGQGLQFLFEYFSETQRNKGNFPGRFSGRQFSNSRSEMNVSTLELGDSALYLCASSLTIDTQYFGPGTRLTVL.

The V gene is TRBV7-3, the J gene TRBJ1-1; TRBD1 is a possible D gene (5 bases). This CDR3 is 16 amino acids long. Looked up from germline, CDR1 is SGHTA and CDR2 is FQGTGA. V lost 5 bases, J lost 6 bases, and 22 bases lay in between. CDR3 sequence reads: CASSPGTSWFGAEAFF. CDR3 coding DNA: TGTGCCAGCAGCCCGGGGACTAGCTGGTTCGGCGCTGAAGCTTTCTTT. The full variable domain, with the rest looked up from reference TRBV7-3 and TRBJ1-1, is GAGVSQTPSNKVTEKGKYVELRCDPISGHTALYWYRQSLGQGPEFLIYFQGTGAADDSGLPNDRFFAVRPEGSVSTLKIQRTERGDSAVYLCASSPGTSWFGAEAFFGQGTRLTVV.

This clone was seen once. The chain is built from TRBV27 and TRBJ2-7; 9 bases agree with TRBD2. Germline values: CDR1 MNHEY, CDR2 SMNVEV (reference sequence). The CDR3 runs to 14 residues. V was clipped by 3 bases and J by 6 bases; unmatched bases: 6. The CDR3 loop reads CASSLRGGPLEQYF. In DNA, the CDR3 is TGTGCCAGCAGTTTGCGGGGGGGTCCCCTCGAGCAGTACTTC.

This chain connects TRBV6-5 to TRBJ1-2; 8 bases line up with TRBD1. Germline loops: CDR1 MNHEY, CDR2 SVGAGI. Germline trimming cut 6 bases from V and 4 bases from J; bases unmatched to any gene: 7. This CDR3 comprises 14 residues. This chain's CDR3 is CASRPPDRVYGYTF. In nucleotides, the CDR3 is TGTGCCAGCAGGCCTCCGGACAGGGTCTATGGCTACACCTTC.

The chain uses TRBV27 and TRBJ2-7; 9 bases align to TRBD1. The CDR3 sequence is 19 residues long. Trimming took 5 bases from V and 0 from J; bases not matched to a gene: 17. The V gene's germline CDR1 is MNHEY and CDR2 SMNVEV (reference sequence). For the CDR3, the DNA is TGTGCCAGCAGTCTATACTCCGGGACAGGGCCGCGATACTCCTACGAGCAGTACTTC. It codes for CASSLYSGTGPRYSYEQYF.

The V call is TRBV21-1, the J call TRBJ1-5; TRBD1, the D gene given by the table, was not confirmed from the DNA. TRBV21-1 is recorded as a pseudogene. This CDR3 contains 15 residues. The CDR3 DNA reads TGTGCCAGCAGCAAAGGGCAGGGGAACAATCAGCCCCAGCATTTT. Encoded protein: CASSKGQGNNQPQHF.